The 11 T cell receptor beta chains reported below all come from one sample, sequenced in a study of OX40 agonist ivuxolimab in advanced cancers. Some clones are missing from TCRdb's copy, which holds only in-frame ones; the method was immunoSEQ multiplex PCR. This sample carries about 9,500 clones, 66% of them seen once, and the ten largest clones take around 26%. Sample: CD4+ or CD8+ T cells sorted from blood, taken in a trial of the OX40 agonist ivuxolimab. The receptors here all came from an adult with an advanced solid tumor such as melanoma, head and neck, liver or kidney cancer.

This clone was picked up a small number of times. Within the sample, other DNA sequences also encode this same CDR3. The chain couples TRBV6-6 to TRBJ2-1; D is uncertain. There are 11 residues in the CDR3. The germline V and J ends were trimmed by 0 bases and 10 bases, with 4 bases remaining between them. Germline CDR1 MNHNY, CDR2 SVGAGI (reference sequence). The CDR3 DNA sequence: TGTGCCAGCAGTTACTCGAACGAGCAGTTCTTC. Protein: CASSYSNEQFF.

This clone was observed a handful of times. This chain links TRBV9 with TRBJ1-1; 7 bases align to TRBD1. J was trimmed by 4 bases and V by 0 bases; bases with no gene match: 3. CDR1 is SGDLS, CDR2 YYNGEE, per germline. The CDR3 consists of 14 residues. CDR3 in DNA: TGTGCCAGCAGCGTAGCTTACAGGGGCACTGAAGCTTTCTTT. This translates into CASSVAYRGTEAFF.

The chain recombines TRBV9 with TRBJ2-1; unclear D gene. Deletions cut 0 bases from V and 0 bases from J, with 13 bases between. There are 17 residues in the CDR3. The V gene's germline CDR1 is SGDLS and CDR2 YYNGEE. CDR3 loop: CASSVEGQESSYNEQFF. CDR3 DNA: TGTGCCAGCAGCGTAGAAGGTCAGGAAAGCTCCTACAATGAGCAGTTCTTC.

This clone is labeled medium-sized. This chain connects TRBV4-1 to TRBJ2-1; 8 nucleotides line up with TRBD2. Germline loops: CDR1 MGHRA, CDR2 YSYEKL. The CDR3 runs to 15 residues. V dropped 3 bases and J dropped 2; count of bases not matched to a gene: 3. In nucleotides, the CDR3 is TGCGCCAGCAGCCAGAAGCGGGGGCCCTACAATGAGCAGTTCTTC. The encoded protein is CASSQKRGPYNEQFF.

The chain has TRBV7-2 and TRBJ2-7, with D unclear. Germline CDR1 is SGHTA and CDR2 is FQGNSA. The CDR3 contains 11 residues. The ends were cut back, 5 bases at V and 5 bases at J, with 7 bases in the middle. The CDR3 loop reads CASSPLDEQYF. CDR3 nucleotide sequence: TGTGCCAGCAGCCCCTTGGACGAGCAGTACTTC.

The V call is TRBV28, the J call TRBJ1-5; the D gene is possibly TRBD1 (6 bases). Germline values: CDR1 MDHEN, CDR2 SYDVKM. The CDR3 runs to 14 residues. Between the trimmed V and J ends, which lost 6 bases and 1 base, there was a span of 10 bases. For the CDR3, the DNA is TGTGCCAGCAGCCCCGGACAGAGCAATCAGCCCCAGCATTTT. Translated, it gives CASSPGQSNQPQHF. The full variable domain, in which reference TRBV28 and TRBJ1-5 provide the parts outside the CDR3, is DVKVTQSSRYLVKRTGEKVFLECVQDMDHENMFWYRQDPGLGLRLIYFSYDVKMKEKGDIPEGYSVSREKKERFSLILESASTNQTSMYLCASSPGQSNQPQHFGDGTRLSIL.

The chain links TRBV28 to TRBJ2-6; possibly TRBD1 for D (6 bases). The CDR3 runs to 15 residues. CDR1 and CDR2 (germline): MDHEN, SYDVKM. V was cut by 4 bases and J by 4 bases, with 11 bases left in between. The CDR3 coding sequence is TGTGCCAGCAGTTCGGGACATTCAGGGGCCAACGTCCTGACTTTC. It codes for CASSSGHSGANVLTF.

In its sample, this clone was seen a few times. The V and J genes are TRBV9 and TRBJ1-3, with 9 bases aligning to TRBD1. This CDR3 has 17 residues. Losses at the gene ends were 3 bases for V and 0 bases for J; bases not matched to a gene: 7. Germline V gene sequence: CDR1 SGDLS, CDR2 YYNGEE. The CDR3 protein is CASSARTGATSGNTIYF. DNA of the CDR3: TGTGCCAGCAGCGCCCGGACAGGGGCTACCTCTGGAAACACCATATATTTT.

The V gene is TRBV27, the J gene TRBJ2-7; D unclear. The ends were cut back, 5 bases at V and 3 bases at J, with 14 bases in the middle. Germline V gene lookup returns CDR1 MNHEY and CDR2 SMNVEV (reference sequence). The CDR3 loop spans 14 amino acids. As DNA, the CDR3 is TGTGCCAGCAGTCACGTCGCTCAGGTCTACGAGCAGTACTTC. Translating it yields CASSHVAQVYEQYF.

The V gene is TRBV7-9, the J gene TRBJ1-2; no firm D call. The CDR3 covers 13 residues. Germline assignment: CDR1 SEHNR and CDR2 FQNEAQ (reference sequence). The ends were cut back, 1 base at V and 6 bases at J, with 9 bases in the middle. CDR3 protein: CASSLGSGDGYTF. The CDR3, as DNA: TGTGCCAGCAGCTTAGGATCCGGGGATGGCTACACCTTC.

As regards this clone: A much more abundant neighbour one base away suggests this may be a read error. V usage is TRBV6-4 and J usage is TRBJ2-2; the D is unclear. With 2 bases removed from V and 3 bases from J, the gap between germline ends came to 4 bases. The V gene's germline CDR1 is MRHNA and CDR2 SNTAGT. CDR3 length equals 13 residues. This CDR3 is CASSDRDTGELFF. CDR3 nucleotides: TGTGCCAGCAGTGACAGGGACACCGGGGAGCTGTTTTTT.